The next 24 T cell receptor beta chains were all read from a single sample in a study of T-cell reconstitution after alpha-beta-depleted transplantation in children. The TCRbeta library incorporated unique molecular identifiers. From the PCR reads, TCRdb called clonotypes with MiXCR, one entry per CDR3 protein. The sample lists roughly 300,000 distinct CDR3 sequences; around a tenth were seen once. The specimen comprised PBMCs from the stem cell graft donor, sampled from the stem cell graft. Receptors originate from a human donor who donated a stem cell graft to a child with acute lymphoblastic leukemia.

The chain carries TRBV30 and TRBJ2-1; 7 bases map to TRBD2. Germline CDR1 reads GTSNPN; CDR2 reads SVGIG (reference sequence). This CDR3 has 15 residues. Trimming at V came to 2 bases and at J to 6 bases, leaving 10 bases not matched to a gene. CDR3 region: CAWSFGGSNSNEQFF. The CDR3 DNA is TGTGCCTGGAGTTTTGGCGGGAGTAATAGCAATGAGCAGTTCTTC.

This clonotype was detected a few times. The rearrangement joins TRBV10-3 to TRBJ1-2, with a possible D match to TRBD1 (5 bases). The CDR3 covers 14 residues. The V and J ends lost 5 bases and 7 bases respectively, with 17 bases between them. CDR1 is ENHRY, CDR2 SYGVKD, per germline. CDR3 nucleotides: TGTGCCATCAGTCAAGCGCAGGGATCGGGTGGCTACACCTTC. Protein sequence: CAISQAQGSGGYTF.

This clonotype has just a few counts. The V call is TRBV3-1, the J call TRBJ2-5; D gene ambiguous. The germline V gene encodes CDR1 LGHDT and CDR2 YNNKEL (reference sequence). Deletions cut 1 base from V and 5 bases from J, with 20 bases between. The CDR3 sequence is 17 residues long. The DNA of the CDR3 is TGTGCCAGCAGCCAAGTGGGGTTGAGGCTAGGGCGGGAGACCCAGTACTTC. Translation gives CASSQVGLRLGRETQYF.

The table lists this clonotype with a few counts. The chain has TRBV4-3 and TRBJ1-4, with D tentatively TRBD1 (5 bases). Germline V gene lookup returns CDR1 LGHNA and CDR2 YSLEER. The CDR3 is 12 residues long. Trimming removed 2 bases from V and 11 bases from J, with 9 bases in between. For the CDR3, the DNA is TGCGCCAGCAGCCAACGCCGGGGGAAACTGTTTTTT. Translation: CASSQRRGKLFF.

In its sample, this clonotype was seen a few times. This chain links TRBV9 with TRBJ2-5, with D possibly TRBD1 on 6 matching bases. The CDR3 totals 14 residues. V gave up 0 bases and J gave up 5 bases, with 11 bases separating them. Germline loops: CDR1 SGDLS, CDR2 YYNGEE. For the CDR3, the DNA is TGTGCCAGCAGCGTAGGAGGACAGACGGAGACCCAGTACTTC. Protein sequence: CASSVGGQTETQYF.

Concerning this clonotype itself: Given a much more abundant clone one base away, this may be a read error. CDR3 bases: TGCTGTGCTAGAGATCGTGGGACAGGGCCATCCTACGAGCAGTACTTC. This codes for CCARDRGTGPSYEQYF. This chain links TRBV20-1 with TRBJ2-7, with 9 positions matching TRBD1. Germline assignment: CDR1 DFQATT and CDR2 SNEGSKA (reference sequence). The CDR3 is made up of 16 amino acids.

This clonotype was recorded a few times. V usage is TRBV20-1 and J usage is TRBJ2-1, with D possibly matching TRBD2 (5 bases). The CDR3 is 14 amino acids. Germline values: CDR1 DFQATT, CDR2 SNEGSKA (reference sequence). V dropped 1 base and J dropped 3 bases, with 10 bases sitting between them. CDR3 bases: TGCAGTGCTAGAGGGGGTAGCGTCTACAATGAGCAGTTCTTC. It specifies CSARGGSVYNEQFF.

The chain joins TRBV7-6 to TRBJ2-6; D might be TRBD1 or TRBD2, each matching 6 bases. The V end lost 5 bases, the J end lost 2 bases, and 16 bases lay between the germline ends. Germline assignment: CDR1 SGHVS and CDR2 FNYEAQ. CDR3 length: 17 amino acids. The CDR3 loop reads CASSLGGGRTGANVLTF. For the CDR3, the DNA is TGTGCCAGCAGCCTAGGGGGAGGCCGGACTGGGGCCAACGTCCTGACTTTC.

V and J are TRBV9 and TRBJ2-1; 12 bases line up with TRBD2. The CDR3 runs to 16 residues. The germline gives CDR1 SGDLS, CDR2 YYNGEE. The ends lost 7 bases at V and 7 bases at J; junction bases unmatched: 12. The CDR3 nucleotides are TGTGCCAGCGCCGCGTCTAGCGGGAGGGGGTCAAATGAGCAGTTCTTC. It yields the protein CASAASSGRGSNEQFF. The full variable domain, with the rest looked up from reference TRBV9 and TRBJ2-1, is DSGVTQTPKHLITATGQRVTLRCSPRSGDLSVYWYQQSLDQGLQFLIQYYNGEERAKGNILERFSAQQFPDLHSELNLSSLELGDSALYFCASAASSGRGSNEQFFGPGTRLTVL.

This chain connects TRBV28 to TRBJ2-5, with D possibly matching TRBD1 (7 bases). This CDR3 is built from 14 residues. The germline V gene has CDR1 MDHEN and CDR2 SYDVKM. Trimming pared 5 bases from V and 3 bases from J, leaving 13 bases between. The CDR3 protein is CASSAGQPKETQYF. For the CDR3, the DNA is TGTGCCAGCAGTGCGGGACAGCCGAAAGAGACCCAGTACTTC.

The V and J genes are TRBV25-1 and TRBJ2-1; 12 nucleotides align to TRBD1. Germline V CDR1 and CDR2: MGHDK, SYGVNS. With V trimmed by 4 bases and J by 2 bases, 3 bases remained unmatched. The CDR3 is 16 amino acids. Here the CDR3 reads CASSGRDRGPYNEQFF. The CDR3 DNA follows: TGTGCCAGCAGTGGCCGGGACAGGGGGCCCTACAATGAGCAGTTCTTC.

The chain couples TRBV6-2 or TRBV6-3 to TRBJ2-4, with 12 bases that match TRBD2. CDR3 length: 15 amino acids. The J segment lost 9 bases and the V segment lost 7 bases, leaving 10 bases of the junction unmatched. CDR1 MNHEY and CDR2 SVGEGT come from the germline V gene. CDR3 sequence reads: CASKPTSGRWGIQYF. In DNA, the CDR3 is TGTGCCAGCAAACCGACTAGCGGGAGATGGGGCATTCAGTACTTC.

The CDR3 DNA sequence: TGCAGTGCTAGAGATCCCTTGACTAGCGGGAGGGCCGTAGAGACCCAGTACTTC. This codes for CSARDPLTSGRAVETQYF. The chain links TRBV20-1 to TRBJ2-5; 14 bases align to TRBD2. The junction had 10 bases not matched to a gene; V was cut back by 0 bases and J by 4 bases. Looked up from germline, CDR1 is DFQATT and CDR2 is SNEGSKA (reference sequence). CDR3 length: 18 amino acids.

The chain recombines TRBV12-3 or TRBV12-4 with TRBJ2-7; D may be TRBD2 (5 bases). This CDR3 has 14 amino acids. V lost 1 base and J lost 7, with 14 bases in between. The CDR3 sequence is CASSLGGIAWEQYF. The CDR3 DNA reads TGTGCCAGCAGTTTAGGAGGGATAGCGTGGGAGCAGTACTTC.

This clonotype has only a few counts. In DNA, the CDR3 is TGTGCCAGCAAGGGACTAGCGGACAATGAGCAGTTCTTC. Amino acids: CASKGLADNEQFF. The chain recombines TRBV2 with TRBJ2-1; the match to TRBD2 covers 11 bases. The CDR3 contains 13 residues. Looked up from germline, CDR1 is SNHLY and CDR2 is FYNNEI. The trim removed 7 bases at V and 5 bases at J, leaving 1 base unmatched.

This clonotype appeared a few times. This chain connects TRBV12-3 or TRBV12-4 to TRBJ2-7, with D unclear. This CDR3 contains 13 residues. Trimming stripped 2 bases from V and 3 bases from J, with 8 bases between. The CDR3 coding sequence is TGTGCCAGCAGTTTAAGGAGAAGCTACGAGCAGTACTTC. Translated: CASSLRRSYEQYF.

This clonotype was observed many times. Written as DNA, the CDR3 is TGTGCCAGCAGCGAAAGAACTAGCGGGAGGGCCTTGGAGACCCAGTACTTC. The encoded protein is CASSERTSGRALETQYF. The V and J genes are TRBV3-1 and TRBJ2-5, with 13 bases identical to TRBD2. CDR1 and CDR2 from the germline V gene are LGHDT and YNNKEL (reference sequence). Trimming removed 5 bases from V and 5 bases from J; junction bases left unmatched: 11. The CDR3 is 17 amino acids.

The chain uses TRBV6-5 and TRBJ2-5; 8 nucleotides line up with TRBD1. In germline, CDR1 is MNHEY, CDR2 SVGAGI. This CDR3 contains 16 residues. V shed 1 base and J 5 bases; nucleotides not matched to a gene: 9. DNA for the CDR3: TGTGCCAGCAGTTACTTTTCTGGACAGGGTATGGAGACCCAGTACTTC. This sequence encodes CASSYFSGQGMETQYF.

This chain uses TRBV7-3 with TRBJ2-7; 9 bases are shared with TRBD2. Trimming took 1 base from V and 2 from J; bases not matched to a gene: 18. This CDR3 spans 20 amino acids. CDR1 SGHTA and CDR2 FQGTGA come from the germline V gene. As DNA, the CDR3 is TGTGCCAGCAGCTTAAAGGCCGGGGGCTATGCGGGAGGGCATCCCTACGAGCAGTACTTC. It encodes CASSLKAGGYAGGHPYEQYF.

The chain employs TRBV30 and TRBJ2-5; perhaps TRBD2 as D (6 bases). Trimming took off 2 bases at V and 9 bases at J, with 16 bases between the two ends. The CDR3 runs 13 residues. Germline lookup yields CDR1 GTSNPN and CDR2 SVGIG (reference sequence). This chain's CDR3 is CAWSPPGTGAQYF. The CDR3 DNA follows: TGTGCCTGGAGTCCCCCTGGAACGGGGGCCCAGTACTTC.

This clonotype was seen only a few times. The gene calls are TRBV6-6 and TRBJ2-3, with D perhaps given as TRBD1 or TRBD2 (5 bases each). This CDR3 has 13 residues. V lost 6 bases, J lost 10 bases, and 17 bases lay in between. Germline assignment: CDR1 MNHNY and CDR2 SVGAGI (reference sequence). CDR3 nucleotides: TGTGCCAGCAGGCCCGCCGACTTGGGGGCGCAGTATTTT. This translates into CASRPADLGAQYF.

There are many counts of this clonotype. Written as DNA, the CDR3 is TGTGCCAGCAGCTTACAGGAGAACACTGAAGCTTTCTTT. Translated: CASSLQENTEAFF. The chain recombines TRBV12-3 or TRBV12-4 with TRBJ1-1, with D tentatively TRBD1 (5 bases). This CDR3 region has 13 residues. V dropped 6 bases and J dropped 1 base, with 9 bases sitting between them.

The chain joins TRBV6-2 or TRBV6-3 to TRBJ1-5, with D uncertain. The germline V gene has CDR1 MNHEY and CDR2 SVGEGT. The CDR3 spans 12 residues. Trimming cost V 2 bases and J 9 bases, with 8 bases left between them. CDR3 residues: CASSYRVGPQHF. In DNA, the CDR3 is TGTGCCAGCAGTTACCGGGTAGGGCCCCAGCATTTT.

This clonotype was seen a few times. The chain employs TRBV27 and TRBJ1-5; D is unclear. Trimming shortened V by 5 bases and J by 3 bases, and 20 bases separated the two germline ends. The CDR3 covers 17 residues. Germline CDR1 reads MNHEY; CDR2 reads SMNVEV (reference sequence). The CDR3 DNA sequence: TGTGCCAGCAGTCCCATCGGGAAACGGACTGCCAATCAGCCCCAGCATTTT. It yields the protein CASSPIGKRTANQPQHF.